This T cell receptor (beta chain) originates from a study of cytomegalovirus exposure and HLA in healthy donors. Overall study findings and caveats: One cluster of highly shared sequence variants probably arose as a sequencing artifact.

In the case of this clone: The antigen remains undetermined.

Looked up from germline, CDR1 is SGHTA and CDR2 is FQGNSA. Trimming cost V 1 base and J 4 bases, with 15 bases left between them. CDR3 length: 16 residues. While unrecorded immune exposures were likely, the donors were nominally healthy when sampled. The PCR had 60 Vbeta and 13 Jbeta primers. Methods used by the authors: Approximately 11 million of the approximately 80 million unique TCR beta chains counted in a later analysis were shared. Profiled with immunoSEQ multiplex PCR; TCRdb holds only in-frame clones, not every one. For V, J and clone size, that table is used; D and trimming come from the DNA. This sample has over 95,000 clones, with around 77% found just once.

The chain uses TRBV7-2 and TRBJ2-3; D might be TRBD1 (6 bases). The receptor was isolated from a man aged 35 to 55 in good health and CMV-seropositive. Material: PBMCs. The CDR3 spells CASSLEGRGRADTQYF. The DNA of the CDR3 is TGTGCCAGCAGCTTAGAGGGCAGGGGAAGGGCAGATACGCAGTATTTT.